Listed below are T cell receptor beta chains from one sample, sequenced in a study of blood T cell repertoires in COVID-19. Data came from immunoSEQ multiplex PCR; TCRdb stores just in-frame clones and leaves some out. The sample lists 250,000 to 350,000 clones; around 87% were seen once. Sequencing input: peripheral blood. The receptors originated from a woman between 50 and 59 years old who had recovered from COVID-19. The CDR3 runs from the conserved cysteine through the conserved F or W. The D gene is left open where the match is weak. For some rows the clone size is stated as once, few or many, or as a class when expanded; others skip it.

V,J,D,length,size,DNA,CDR3
TRBV11-3,TRBJ2-3,TRBD2,16,-,TGTGCCAGCAGCTTAGCCCGCGGGGGGGCCGGAGATACGCAGTATTTT,CASSLARGGAGDTQYF
TRBV4-1,TRBJ2-1,TRBD2,15,-,TGCGCCAGCAGCCAAATTTGGACTAGCGCTAATGAGCAGTTCTTC,CASSQIWTSANEQFF
TRBV7-3,TRBJ2-3,-,14,-,TGTGCCAGCAGCCTAAACAGGGAGACAGATACGCAGTATTTT,CASSLNRETDTQYF
TRBV27,TRBJ2-3,-,16,few,TGTGCCAGCAGGCCTCGTTTAGGGGCTAGCACAGATACGCAGTATTTT,CASRPRLGASTDTQYF
TRBV6-2/TRBV6-3,TRBJ2-7,-,14,-,TGTGCCAGCAGTTACCGTGGGGGGACCTACGAGCAGTACTTC,CASSYRGGTYEQYF
TRBV19,TRBJ1-1,TRBD1,15,-,TGTGCCAGTACTCTGGGGACAGCCTTGGAGACTGAAGCTTTCTTT,CASTLGTALETEAFF
TRBV11-3,TRBJ2-3,-,14,-,TGTGCCAGCAGCTTAGGGCAGAGCACAGATACGCAGTATTTT,CASSLGQSTDTQYF
TRBV4-3,TRBJ1-5,TRBD1,17,-,TGCGCCAGCAGCCAAGATACGGGGCAGGGGGCGAGTCAGCCCCAGCATTTT,CASSQDTGQGASQPQHF
TRBV20-1,TRBJ2-2,TRBD2,15,-,TGCAGTGCTAGTAGCGGGGGGCTAATTACCGGGGAGCTGTTTTTT,CSASSGGLITGELFF
TRBV6-6,TRBJ1-5,-,13,-,TGTGCCAGCAGCCCCCGGGGGGGAGGGCCCCAGCATTTT,CASSPRGGGPQHF
TRBV7-3,TRBJ2-1,-,14,-,TGTGCCAGCAGCCCGCATGACAGCAGCAATGAGCAGTTCTTC,CASSPHDSSNEQFF
TRBV30,TRBJ2-7,-,14,-,TGTGCCTGGAGTGAGGGGGGGCCCCCGGGCGAGCAGTACTTC,CAWSEGGPPGEQYF
TRBV7-3,TRBJ1-1,TRBD1,14,-,TGTGCCAGCAGCAGAGGGACAGGCAGTTTGGAAGCTTTCTTT,CASSRGTGSLEAFF
TRBV28,TRBJ1-5,-,12,-,TGTGCCAGCAGCGCACGGGTGATGGCCCAGCATTTT,CASSARVMAQHF
TRBV6-2/TRBV6-3,TRBJ2-1,TRBD2,15,-,TGTGCCAGCAGCGGCGGGAGGTCCCCCTACAATGAGCAGTTCTTC,CASSGGRSPYNEQFF
TRBV10-3,TRBJ1-6,TRBD1,16,-,TGTGCCATCAGGTCCGGGACAGGGAGAGGAAATTCACCCCTCCACTTT,CAIRSGTGRGNSPLHF
TRBV6-1,TRBJ2-5,-,12,-,TGTGCCAGCAGTGAACAGGGAGAGACCCAGTACTTC,CASSEQGETQYF